This T cell receptor (beta chain) comes out of a study of early stage breast cancer tumors. The overall study: Most of the 16 invasive tumors were ER+, PR+ and HER2-.

CDR1 and CDR2 (germline): LNHDA, SQIVND (reference sequence). Trimming removed 3 bases from V and 0 bases from J; junction bases left unmatched: 7. The CDR3 extends over 17 amino acids. The repertoire was sequenced with immunoSEQ multiplex PCR; TCRdb's copy has only in-frame clones and lacks some. In the table there are about 50,000 clones, approximately 83% of which are singletons. This receptor was identified in a person in their fifties with breast cancer. The sample consisted of blood. The J gene is TRBJ2-2, the V gene TRBV19, with 7 bases that match TRBD1. This chain's CDR3 is CASSMPRDRTNTGELFF. The CDR3 region has the DNA TGTGCCAGTAGTATGCCCCGGGACAGAACGAACACCGGGGAGCTGTTTTTT.